Listed below are T cell receptor beta chains from one sample, sequenced in a study of T cell repertoires in cytomegalovirus infection. MiXCR, applied by TCRdb to the reads, yields one record per CDR3 protein. In the table there are about 450,000 distinct CDR3 sequences, under 40% of which are singletons. Sequencing was carried out using PBMCs. The receptors were gathered from a human donor in good health (CMV status not recorded). Some clones in this sample may be carry-over from other donors' samples. The CDR3 runs from the conserved cysteine through the conserved F or W. The D gene is left open where the match is weak. The size of a clone is reported for some rows only, either as once, few or many, or as a class for expanded clones.

j_call: TRBJ2-4; clone_size: -; v_call: TRBV7-8; d_call: -; cdr3_aa: CASSSLRAGRRIEIQYF; cdr3_nt: TGTGCCAGCAGCAGCCTCCGGGCAGGGCGGCGGATAGAAATTCAGTACTTC
j_call: TRBJ1-1; clone_size: -; v_call: TRBV20-1; d_call: -; cdr3_aa: CSAILIGGEAFF; cdr3_nt: TGCAGTGCTATCCTGATCGGGGGTGAAGCTTTCTTT
j_call: TRBJ2-3; clone_size: many; v_call: TRBV7-2; d_call: -; cdr3_aa: CASSLTPFSTDTQYF; cdr3_nt: TGTGCCAGCAGCTTAACCCCCTTTAGCACAGATACGCAGTATTTT
j_call: TRBJ2-2; clone_size: many; v_call: TRBV7-9; d_call: -; cdr3_aa: CASSLIRPFTGELFF; cdr3_nt: TGTGCCAGCAGCCTGATAAGGCCCTTCACCGGGGAGCTGTTTTTT
j_call: TRBJ2-1; clone_size: few; v_call: TRBV2; d_call: TRBD1; cdr3_aa: CASSEGTGDNEQFF; cdr3_nt: TGTGCCAGCAGCGAAGGGACAGGAGACAATGAGCAGTTCTTC
j_call: TRBJ1-1; clone_size: many; v_call: TRBV7-2; d_call: -; cdr3_aa: CASSSRANTEAFF; cdr3_nt: TGTGCCAGCAGCTCCAGGGCGAACACTGAAGCTTTCTTT
j_call: TRBJ2-1; clone_size: -; v_call: TRBV4-1; d_call: -; cdr3_aa: CASSQSPFKGNTEQFF; cdr3_nt: TGCGCCAGCAGCCAATCCCCATTTAAGGGTAACACTGAGCAGTTCTTC
j_call: TRBJ1-2; clone_size: many; v_call: TRBV28; d_call: -; cdr3_aa: CASVRGGNYGYTF; cdr3_nt: TGTGCCAGCGTCAGGGGAGGGAACTATGGCTACACCTTC
j_call: TRBJ1-6; clone_size: -; v_call: TRBV5-4; d_call: -; cdr3_aa: CASSLGLGGGSPLHF; cdr3_nt: TGTGCCAGCAGTCTTGGATTGGGGGGAGGTTCACCCCTCCACTTT
j_call: TRBJ1-4; clone_size: few; v_call: TRBV29-1; d_call: TRBD1; cdr3_aa: CSGQGLDEKLFF; cdr3_nt: TGCAGCGGACAGGGGTTAGATGAAAAACTGTTTTTT
j_call: TRBJ2-3; clone_size: many; v_call: TRBV7-2; d_call: TRBD2; cdr3_aa: CASSLGAGGPGDTQYF; cdr3_nt: TGTGCCAGCAGCTTAGGAGCGGGGGGGCCGGGAGATACGCAGTATTTT
j_call: TRBJ2-7; clone_size: few; v_call: TRBV5-1; d_call: -; cdr3_aa: CASSSYGPDGYEQYF; cdr3_nt: TGCGCCAGCAGCTCTTACGGGCCCGACGGCTACGAGCAGTACTTC
j_call: TRBJ2-5; clone_size: few; v_call: TRBV18; d_call: -; cdr3_aa: CASSPPAGTETQYF; cdr3_nt: TGTGCCAGCTCACCACCGGCAGGGACGGAGACCCAGTACTTC
j_call: TRBJ1-4; clone_size: many; v_call: TRBV7-2; d_call: TRBD1; cdr3_aa: CASSPRDRKNEKLFF; cdr3_nt: TGTGCCAGCAGCCCCCGGGACAGGAAAAATGAAAAACTGTTTTTT
j_call: TRBJ1-4; clone_size: -; v_call: TRBV27; d_call: TRBD1; cdr3_aa: CASSFQGATNENLFF; cdr3_nt: TGTGCCAGCAGTTTCCAGGGGGCGACTAATGAAAACCTGTTTTTT
j_call: TRBJ2-5; clone_size: many; v_call: TRBV7-2; d_call: TRBD1; cdr3_aa: CASRKQQGAVQETQYF; cdr3_nt: TGTGCCAGCAGAAAGCAACAGGGGGCGGTCCAAGAGACCCAGTACTTC
j_call: TRBJ1-1; clone_size: few; v_call: TRBV6-6; d_call: -; cdr3_aa: CASRDDGVNTEAFF; cdr3_nt: TGTGCCAGCAGAGACGACGGAGTGAACACTGAAGCTTTCTTT
j_call: TRBJ1-2; clone_size: -; v_call: TRBV12-3/TRBV12-4; d_call: -; cdr3_aa: CASSQDSPYGYTF; cdr3_nt: TGTGCCAGCAGCCAGGACAGCCCCTATGGCTACACCTTC
j_call: TRBJ2-2; clone_size: -; v_call: TRBV3-1; d_call: TRBD2; cdr3_aa: CASSLSGLGSDTGELFF; cdr3_nt: TGTGCCAGCAGCCTCTCCGGACTAGGGTCGGACACCGGGGAGCTGTTTTTT
j_call: TRBJ2-7; clone_size: few; v_call: TRBV12-3/TRBV12-4; d_call: -; cdr3_aa: CASSLSGVIYEQYF; cdr3_nt: TGTGCCAGCAGTTTATCCGGGGTAATCTACGAGCAGTACTTC
j_call: TRBJ2-1; clone_size: -; v_call: TRBV6-1; d_call: TRBD2; cdr3_aa: CASSGTGLATYNEQFF; cdr3_nt: TGTGCCAGCAGTGGAACGGGACTAGCGACCTACAATGAGCAGTTCTTC
j_call: TRBJ2-7; clone_size: -; v_call: TRBV4-1; d_call: -; cdr3_aa: CASSQTGYEQYF; cdr3_nt: TGCGCCAGCAGCCAAACAGGGTACGAGCAGTACTTC
j_call: TRBJ2-7; clone_size: many; v_call: TRBV7-6; d_call: TRBD2; cdr3_aa: CASSPRGGDRSLYEQYF; cdr3_nt: TGTGCCAGCAGCCCTCGGGGGGGAGATCGCTCACTTTACGAGCAGTACTTC
j_call: TRBJ1-5; clone_size: few; v_call: TRBV19; d_call: TRBD1; cdr3_aa: CASRYRGGGNQPQHF; cdr3_nt: TGTGCCAGTAGATACAGGGGAGGGGGCAATCAGCCCCAGCATTTT
j_call: TRBJ2-1; clone_size: few; v_call: TRBV2; d_call: -; cdr3_aa: CASSAGGQYNEQFF; cdr3_nt: TGTGCCAGCAGTGCGGGGGGACAATACAATGAGCAGTTCTTC
j_call: TRBJ1-6; clone_size: -; v_call: TRBV27; d_call: -; cdr3_aa: CASSLTTHGDSPLHF; cdr3_nt: TGTGCCAGCAGCTTGACAACTCACGGTGATTCACCCCTCCACTTT
j_call: TRBJ1-1; clone_size: -; v_call: TRBV11-1; d_call: -; cdr3_aa: CASSLRQVLNTEAFF; cdr3_nt: TGTGCCAGCAGCTTACGACAGGTTTTGAACACTGAAGCTTTCTTT
j_call: TRBJ1-1; clone_size: once; v_call: TRBV15; d_call: TRBD1; cdr3_aa: CATSSAPRGSNTEAFF; cdr3_nt: TGTGCCACCAGCAGTGCCCCCAGGGGGTCGAACACTGAAGCTTTCTTT
j_call: TRBJ2-3; clone_size: many; v_call: TRBV15; d_call: TRBD1; cdr3_aa: CATSRDRGSTDTQYF; cdr3_nt: TGTGCCACCAGCAGAGACAGGGGGAGTACAGATACGCAGTATTTT
j_call: TRBJ1-1; clone_size: many; v_call: TRBV6-6; d_call: TRBD1; cdr3_aa: CASSSTGGSTEAFF; cdr3_nt: TGTGCCAGCAGCTCCACAGGGGGCTCGACTGAAGCTTTCTTT
j_call: TRBJ1-6; clone_size: few; v_call: TRBV11-2; d_call: -; cdr3_aa: CASSLEWTNNSPLHF; cdr3_nt: TGTGCCAGCAGCTTAGAATGGACCAATAATTCACCCCTCCACTTT
j_call: TRBJ1-1; clone_size: few; v_call: TRBV11-1; d_call: -; cdr3_aa: CASSLWREGTEAFF; cdr3_nt: TGTGCCAGCAGCTTGTGGAGGGAGGGCACTGAAGCTTTCTTT
j_call: TRBJ1-1; clone_size: -; v_call: TRBV20-1; d_call: TRBD1; cdr3_aa: CSTTGGGTEAFF; cdr3_nt: TGCAGTACGACAGGGGGAGGAACTGAAGCTTTCTTT
j_call: TRBJ1-1; clone_size: few; v_call: TRBV5-1; d_call: -; cdr3_aa: CASSLEGMNTEAFF; cdr3_nt: TGCGCCAGCAGCTTGGAGGGGATGAACACTGAAGCTTTCTTT
j_call: TRBJ2-6; clone_size: -; v_call: TRBV6-2/TRBV6-3; d_call: -; cdr3_aa: CASILGRGSGANVVTF; cdr3_nt: TGTGCCAGCATCTTAGGACGGGGCTCTGGGGCCAACGTCGTGACTTTC
j_call: TRBJ2-3; clone_size: -; v_call: TRBV6-5; d_call: -; cdr3_aa: CASSQLVDTDTQYF; cdr3_nt: TGTGCCAGCAGCCAGCTAGTGGATACAGATACGCAGTATTTT
j_call: TRBJ1-4; clone_size: -; v_call: TRBV5-1; d_call: -; cdr3_aa: CASSFGTLNEKLFF; cdr3_nt: TGCGCCAGCAGCTTCGGGACCCTTAATGAAAAACTGTTTTTT
j_call: TRBJ2-1; clone_size: many; v_call: TRBV6-1; d_call: -; cdr3_aa: CASSPRRWTYRGGNNEQFF; cdr3_nt: TGTGCCAGCAGTCCCCGCCGCTGGACCTACAGGGGGGGCAACAATGAGCAGTTCTTC
j_call: TRBJ2-7; clone_size: -; v_call: TRBV6-5; d_call: -; cdr3_aa: CASSPGWNGAEQYF; cdr3_nt: TGTGCCAGCAGTCCGGGATGGAACGGGGCCGAGCAGTACTTC
j_call: TRBJ2-3; clone_size: many; v_call: TRBV12-3/TRBV12-4; d_call: TRBD2; cdr3_aa: CASTLAGGSTDTQYF; cdr3_nt: TGTGCCAGCACCCTAGCGGGGGGGAGCACAGATACGCAGTATTTT
j_call: TRBJ2-7; clone_size: once; v_call: TRBV7-4; d_call: TRBD2; cdr3_aa: CASSLGSGGDYEQHF; cdr3_nt: TGTGCCAGCAGCTTAGGGTCGGGGGGGGACTACGAGCAGCACTTC
j_call: TRBJ1-4; clone_size: few; v_call: TRBV27; d_call: -; cdr3_aa: CASRLVGSEKLFF; cdr3_nt: TGTGCCAGCAGGCTGGTAGGGTCTGAAAAACTGTTTTTT
j_call: TRBJ1-1; clone_size: -; v_call: TRBV6-6; d_call: TRBD1; cdr3_aa: CASSSGTTGRPNTEAFF; cdr3_nt: TGTGCCAGCAGCTCAGGCACGACAGGGCGACCTAACACTGAAGCTTTCTTT
j_call: TRBJ1-5; clone_size: -; v_call: TRBV6-2/TRBV6-3; d_call: -; cdr3_aa: CASSRFSLNQPQHF; cdr3_nt: TGTGCCAGCAGTCGCTTCAGTCTCAATCAGCCCCAGCATTTT
j_call: TRBJ1-2; clone_size: -; v_call: TRBV29-1; d_call: -; cdr3_aa: CSVEDFTKQGAYGYTF; cdr3_nt: TGCAGCGTTGAAGATTTCACAAAACAGGGTGCCTATGGCTACACCTTC
j_call: TRBJ2-7; clone_size: -; v_call: TRBV2; d_call: TRBD2; cdr3_aa: CASSVELAGATYSYEQYF; cdr3_nt: TGTGCCAGCAGTGTCGAGCTAGCGGGGGCCACTTACTCCTACGAGCAGTACTTC
j_call: TRBJ2-2; clone_size: -; v_call: TRBV28; d_call: TRBD2; cdr3_aa: CASSQTRGDTGELFF; cdr3_nt: TGTGCCAGCAGCCAGACCCGGGGGGACACCGGGGAGCTGTTTTTT
j_call: TRBJ2-3; clone_size: few; v_call: TRBV10-3; d_call: -; cdr3_aa: CAISDWGTGPGTDTQYF; cdr3_nt: TGTGCCATCAGTGACTGGGGTACAGGGCCTGGGACAGATACGCAGTATTTT
j_call: TRBJ2-2; clone_size: once; v_call: TRBV5-3; d_call: -; cdr3_aa: CASSEGTNTGELFF; cdr3_nt: TGTGCCAGCAGCGAAGGTACGAACACCGGGGAGCTGTTTTTT
j_call: TRBJ2-1; clone_size: -; v_call: TRBV2; d_call: -; cdr3_aa: CASSPGGAREQFF; cdr3_nt: TGTGCCAGCAGCCCTGGGGGGGCGAGGGAGCAGTTCTTC
j_call: TRBJ2-1; clone_size: -; v_call: TRBV7-3; d_call: TRBD2; cdr3_aa: CASSLLRGGYNEQFF; cdr3_nt: TGTGCCAGCAGCTTATTGCGGGGGGGCTACAATGAGCAGTTCTTC
j_call: TRBJ1-5; clone_size: -; v_call: TRBV10-3; d_call: TRBD1; cdr3_aa: CAIRPDRGQPQHF; cdr3_nt: TGTGCCATCAGACCGGACAGGGGACAGCCCCAGCATTTT
j_call: TRBJ2-7; clone_size: -; v_call: TRBV5-3; d_call: TRBD2; cdr3_aa: CASSLAELAGGYEQYF; cdr3_nt: TGTGCCAGCAGCTTGGCCGAGCTAGCGGGAGGCTACGAGCAGTACTTC
j_call: TRBJ2-2; clone_size: few; v_call: TRBV7-3; d_call: -; cdr3_aa: CASSLRGYGDTGELFF; cdr3_nt: TGTGCCAGCAGCTTAAGAGGGTACGGGGACACCGGGGAGCTGTTTTTT